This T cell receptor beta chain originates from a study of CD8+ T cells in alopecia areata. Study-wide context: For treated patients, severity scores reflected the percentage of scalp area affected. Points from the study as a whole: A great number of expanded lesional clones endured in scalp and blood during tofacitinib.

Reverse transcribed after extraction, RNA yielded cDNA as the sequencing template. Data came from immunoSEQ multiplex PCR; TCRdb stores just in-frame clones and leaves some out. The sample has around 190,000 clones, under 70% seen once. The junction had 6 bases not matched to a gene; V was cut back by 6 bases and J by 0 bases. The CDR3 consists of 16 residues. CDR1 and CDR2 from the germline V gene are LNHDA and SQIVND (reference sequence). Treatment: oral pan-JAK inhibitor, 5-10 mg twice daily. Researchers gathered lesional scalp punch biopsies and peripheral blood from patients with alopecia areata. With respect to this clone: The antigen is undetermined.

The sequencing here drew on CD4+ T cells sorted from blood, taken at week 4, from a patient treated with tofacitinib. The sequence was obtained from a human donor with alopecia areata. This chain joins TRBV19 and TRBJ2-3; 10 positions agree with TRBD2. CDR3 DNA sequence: TGTGCCAGTAGCGATGGACTAGCGGTTAGCACAGATACGCAGTATTTT. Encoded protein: CASSDGLAVSTDTQYF.